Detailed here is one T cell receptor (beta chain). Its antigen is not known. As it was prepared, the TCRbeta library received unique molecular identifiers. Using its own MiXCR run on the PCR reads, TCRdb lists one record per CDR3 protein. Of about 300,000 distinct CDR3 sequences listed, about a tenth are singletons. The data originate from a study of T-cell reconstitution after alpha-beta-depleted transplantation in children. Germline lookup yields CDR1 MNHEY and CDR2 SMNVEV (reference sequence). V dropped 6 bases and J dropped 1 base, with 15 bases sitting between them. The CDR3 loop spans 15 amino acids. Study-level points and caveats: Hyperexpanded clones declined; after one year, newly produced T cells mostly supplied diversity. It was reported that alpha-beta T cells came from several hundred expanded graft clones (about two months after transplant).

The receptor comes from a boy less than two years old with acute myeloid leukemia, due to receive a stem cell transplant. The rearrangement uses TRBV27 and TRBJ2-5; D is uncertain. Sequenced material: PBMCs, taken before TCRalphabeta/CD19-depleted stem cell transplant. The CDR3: CASSPLFGPQETQYF. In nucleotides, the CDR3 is TGTGCCAGCAGCCCCCTTTTCGGGCCCCAAGAGACCCAGTACTTC.